A selection of T cell receptor beta chains follows, all from one sample in a study of T-cell reconstitution after alpha-beta-depleted transplantation in children. One entry per CDR3 protein results from TCRdb running MiXCR on the PCR reads. The sample contains hundreds of thousands of distinct CDR3 sequences, 10% to 15% of which appear only once. Source: PBMCs, mostly from graft donor cells, taken 360 days after TCRalphabeta/CD19-depleted stem cell transplant. The receptors shown here come from a male patient aged 5 to 17 who had a stem cell transplant for acute myeloid leukemia, so the T cells may come from the graft donor. Both conserved end residues are part of each CDR3. The D gene is left open where the match is weak. Some rows mark clone size as missing; the rest say once, few, many or name a class of expanded clone.

clone size: -; J gene: TRBJ2-1; V gene: TRBV4-3; D gene: -; CDR3 protein: CASSQDSGPGNEQFF; CDR3 DNA: TGCGCCAGCAGCCAAGATTCGGGCCCCGGTAATGAGCAGTTCTTC
clone size: few; J gene: TRBJ2-3; V gene: TRBV7-8; D gene: TRBD1; CDR3 protein: CASSLAHRQGADTQYF; CDR3 DNA: TGTGCCAGCAGCCTAGCCCATCGACAGGGCGCAGATACGCAGTATTTT
clone size: few; J gene: TRBJ2-1; V gene: TRBV12-5; D gene: TRBD2; CDR3 protein: CASGKSGSSYNEQFF; CDR3 DNA: TGTGCTAGTGGAAAAAGCGGGAGCTCCTACAATGAGCAGTTCTTC
clone size: many; J gene: TRBJ2-3; V gene: TRBV5-1; D gene: TRBD2; CDR3 protein: CASSIGPDPTSGGTSTDTQYF; CDR3 DNA: TGCGCCAGCAGCATCGGTCCGGATCCGACTAGCGGGGGAACTAGCACAGATACGCAGTATTTT
clone size: few; J gene: TRBJ2-7; V gene: TRBV28; D gene: -; CDR3 protein: CASSFMFYEQYF; CDR3 DNA: TGTGCCAGCAGTTTCATGTTCTACGAGCAGTACTTC
clone size: -; J gene: TRBJ2-2; V gene: TRBV7-3; D gene: -; CDR3 protein: CASSLSLPTGELFF; CDR3 DNA: TGTGCCAGCAGCTTAAGTCTCCCCACCGGGGAGCTGTTTTTT
clone size: many; J gene: TRBJ2-7; V gene: TRBV3-1; D gene: -; CDR3 protein: CASSQARADEQYF; CDR3 DNA: TGTGCCAGCAGCCAAGCCCGGGCGGACGAGCAGTACTTC
clone size: many; J gene: TRBJ1-5; V gene: TRBV28; D gene: -; CDR3 protein: CASSLTSLPWGNQPQHF; CDR3 DNA: TGTGCCAGCAGTTTAACTTCGCTCCCCTGGGGCAATCAGCCCCAGCATTTT
clone size: few; J gene: TRBJ2-2; V gene: TRBV11-2; D gene: TRBD2; CDR3 protein: CASSLVRSGRAPDTGELFF; CDR3 DNA: TGTGCCAGCAGCTTAGTCCGCAGCGGGAGGGCCCCGGACACCGGGGAGCTGTTTTTT
clone size: few; J gene: TRBJ2-7; V gene: TRBV4-3; D gene: TRBD2; CDR3 protein: CASSQVHLGGRANEQYF; CDR3 DNA: TGCGCCAGCAGCCAAGTACATCTCGGCGGGAGGGCTAATGAGCAGTACTTC
clone size: -; J gene: TRBJ2-1; V gene: TRBV28; D gene: TRBD2; CDR3 protein: CASSLRGLAGASYNEQFF; CDR3 DNA: TGTGCCAGCAGCCTGCGCGGACTAGCGGGAGCATCCTACAATGAGCAGTTCTTC
clone size: -; J gene: TRBJ2-6; V gene: TRBV5-1; D gene: -; CDR3 protein: CASILDFGIQVLTF; CDR3 DNA: TGCGCCAGCATCCTGGACTTCGGTATACAAGTCCTGACTTTC
clone size: -; J gene: TRBJ2-7; V gene: TRBV5-1; D gene: -; CDR3 protein: CASSLTTASYEQYF; CDR3 DNA: TGCGCCAGCAGCTTAACGACGGCCAGCTACGAGCAGTACTTC
clone size: many; J gene: TRBJ2-7; V gene: TRBV20-1; D gene: TRBD1; CDR3 protein: CSAWTGVSYEQYF; CDR3 DNA: TGCAGTGCTTGGACAGGGGTTTCCTACGAGCAGTACTTC
clone size: many; J gene: TRBJ2-2; V gene: TRBV20-1; D gene: TRBD2; CDR3 protein: CSAGRLAVNTGELFF; CDR3 DNA: TGCAGTGCTGGAAGACTAGCGGTAAACACCGGGGAGCTGTTTTTT
clone size: few; J gene: TRBJ2-5; V gene: TRBV24-1; D gene: -; CDR3 protein: CATSETGQETQYF; CDR3 DNA: TGTGCCACCAGCGAGACAGGCCAAGAGACCCAGTACTTC
clone size: few; J gene: TRBJ2-7; V gene: TRBV12-3/TRBV12-4; D gene: -; CDR3 protein: CASTIGIFYEQYF; CDR3 DNA: TGTGCCAGCACCATCGGAATCTTCTACGAGCAGTACTTC
clone size: many; J gene: TRBJ1-6; V gene: TRBV20-1; D gene: TRBD1; CDR3 protein: CSARQGSVALHF; CDR3 DNA: TGCAGTGCCAGACAGGGTTCGGTGGCCCTCCACTTT
clone size: few; J gene: TRBJ2-2; V gene: TRBV20-1; D gene: TRBD1; CDR3 protein: CSARGIGTATGELFF; CDR3 DNA: TGCAGTGCTAGAGGAATCGGGACAGCCACCGGGGAGCTGTTTTTT
clone size: many; J gene: TRBJ1-5; V gene: TRBV28; D gene: -; CDR3 protein: CASSLEVSPQHF; CDR3 DNA: TGTGCCAGCAGCCTGGAGGTGAGCCCCCAGCATTTT
clone size: few; J gene: TRBJ2-7; V gene: TRBV11-1; D gene: -; CDR3 protein: CASSRTDLYEQYF; CDR3 DNA: TGTGCCAGCAGCCGGACAGACCTCTACGAGCAGTACTTC
clone size: -; J gene: TRBJ2-1; V gene: TRBV20-1; D gene: -; CDR3 protein: CSASLGSDGYYNEQFF; CDR3 DNA: TGCAGTGCTAGCCTAGGATCGGACGGCTATTACAATGAGCAGTTCTTC